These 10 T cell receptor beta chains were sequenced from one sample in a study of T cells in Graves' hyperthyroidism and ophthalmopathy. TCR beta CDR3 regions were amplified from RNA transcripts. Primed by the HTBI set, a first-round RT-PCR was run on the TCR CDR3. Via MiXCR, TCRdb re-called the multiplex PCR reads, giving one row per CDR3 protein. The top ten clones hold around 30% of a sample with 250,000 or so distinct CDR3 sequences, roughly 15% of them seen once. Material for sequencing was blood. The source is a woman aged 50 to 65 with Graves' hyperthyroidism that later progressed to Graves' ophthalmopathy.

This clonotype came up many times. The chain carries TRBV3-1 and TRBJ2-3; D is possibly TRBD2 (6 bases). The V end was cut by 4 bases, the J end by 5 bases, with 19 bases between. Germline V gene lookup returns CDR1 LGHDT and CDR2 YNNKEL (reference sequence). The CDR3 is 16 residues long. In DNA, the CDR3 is TGTGCCAGCAGCCTTAAAAGGAACGGGAGAGAAGATACGCAGTATTTT. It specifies CASSLKRNGREDTQYF.

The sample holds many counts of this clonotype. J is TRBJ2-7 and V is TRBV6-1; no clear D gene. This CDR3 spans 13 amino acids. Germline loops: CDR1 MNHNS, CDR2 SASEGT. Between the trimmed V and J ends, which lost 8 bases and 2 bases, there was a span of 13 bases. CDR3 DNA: TGTGCCAGCGCCCGGATCTTTCCCTACGAGCAGTACTTC. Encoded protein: CASARIFPYEQYF.

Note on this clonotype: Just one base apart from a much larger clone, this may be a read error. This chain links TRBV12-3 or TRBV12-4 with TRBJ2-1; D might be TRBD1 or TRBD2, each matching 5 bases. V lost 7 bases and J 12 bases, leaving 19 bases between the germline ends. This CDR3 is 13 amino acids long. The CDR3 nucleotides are TGTGCCAGCACCCTGTCGGCTAGCAGGGTGCAGTTCTTC. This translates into CASTLSASRVQFF.

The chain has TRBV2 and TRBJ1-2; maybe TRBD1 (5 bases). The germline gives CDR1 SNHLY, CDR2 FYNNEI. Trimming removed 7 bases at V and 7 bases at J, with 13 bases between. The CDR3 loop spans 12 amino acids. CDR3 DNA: TGTGCCAGCACCAGCCGGGGGGGTGGCTACACCTTC. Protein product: CASTSRGGGYTF.

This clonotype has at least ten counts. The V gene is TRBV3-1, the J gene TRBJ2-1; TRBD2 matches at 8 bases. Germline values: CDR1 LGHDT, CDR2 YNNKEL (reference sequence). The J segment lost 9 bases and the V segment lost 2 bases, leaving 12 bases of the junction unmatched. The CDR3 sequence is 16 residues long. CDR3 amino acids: CASSQRSGGLEAEQFF. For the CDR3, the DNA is TGTGCCAGCAGCCAAAGATCGGGAGGGCTTGAGGCTGAGCAGTTCTTC.

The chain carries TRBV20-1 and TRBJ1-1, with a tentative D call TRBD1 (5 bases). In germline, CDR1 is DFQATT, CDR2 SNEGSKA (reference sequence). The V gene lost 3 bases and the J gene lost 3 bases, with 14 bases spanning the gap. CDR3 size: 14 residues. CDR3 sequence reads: CSASDIRGYTEAFF. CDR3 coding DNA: TGCAGTGCTAGTGACATTAGGGGCTACACTGAAGCTTTCTTT.

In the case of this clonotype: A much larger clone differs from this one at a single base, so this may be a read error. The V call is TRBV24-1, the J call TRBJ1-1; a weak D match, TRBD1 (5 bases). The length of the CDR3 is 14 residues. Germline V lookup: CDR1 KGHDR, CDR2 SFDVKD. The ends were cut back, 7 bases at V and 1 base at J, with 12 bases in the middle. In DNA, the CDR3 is TGTGCCACCAGGGGGACCGATCCGAACACTGAAGCTTTCTTT. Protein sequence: CATRGTDPNTEAFF.

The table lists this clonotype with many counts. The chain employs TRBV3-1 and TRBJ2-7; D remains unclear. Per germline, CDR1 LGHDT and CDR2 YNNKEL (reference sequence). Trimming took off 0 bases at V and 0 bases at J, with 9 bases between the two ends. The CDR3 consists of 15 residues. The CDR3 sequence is CASSQDHRSSYEQYF. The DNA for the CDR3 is TGTGCCAGCAGCCAAGATCATCGCAGCTCCTACGAGCAGTACTTC.

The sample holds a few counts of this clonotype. The CDR3 DNA sequence: TGTGCCTGGAGGCGAGCGGGTCGGGACACAGATACGCAGTATTTT. It specifies CAWRRAGRDTDTQYF. This chain connects TRBV30 to TRBJ2-3, with a weak D call TRBD2 (6 bases). V was trimmed by 3 bases and J by 2 bases, leaving 15 bases between them. The CDR3 is 15 residues long. Germline V gene lookup returns CDR1 GTSNPN and CDR2 SVGIG (reference sequence).

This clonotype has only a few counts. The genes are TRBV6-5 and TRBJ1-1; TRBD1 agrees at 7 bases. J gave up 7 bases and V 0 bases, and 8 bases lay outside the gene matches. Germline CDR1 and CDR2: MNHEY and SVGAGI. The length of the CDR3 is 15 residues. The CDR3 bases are TGTGCCAGCAGTTACTCGAGAAGGGGGCGGGGTGAAGCTTTCTTT. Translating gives CASSYSRRGRGEAFF.